This TCR beta chain was captured by sequencing in a study of shared clonotypes between healthy human individuals (dated by TCRdb to the early 2020s). Broadly, across the study: Three men and a couple of women, aged 18 to 49 years, made up the cohort. Per donor, leukapheresis produced somewhere between about 0.94 and 10 billion PBMCs. Blood TCR repertoires of about five healthy adults were deeply sequenced to estimate repertoire size and the extent of clonotype sharing between individuals. For each donor, CD4 naive and CD4 memory were each given three plates, CD8 naive was given two plates, and CD8 memory was given one plate. Libraries were prepared and TCR repertoires were sequenced by different laboratories using diverse techniques, in order to increase sequencing depth and limit assay-specific biases.

The donors were healthy, HIV-negative adults with no recently reported acute infections or vaccinations. Only Caucasian adults living in Nashville, Tennessee, USA were represented among the donors. CD4+ T cells were enriched through magnetic negative selection, after which naive cells were positively selected on CD45RA and the remaining negative fraction served as the memory subset. After blood collection by leukapheresis, PBMCs were isolated using Ficoll-Histopaque density gradient centrifugation and then cryopreserved in the vapor phase of liquid nitrogen. Purity and quantity of every magnetically sorted T cell population were checked by analytical flow cytometry. From each sorted fraction, genomic DNA was isolated and quantified by UV absorbance on a Nanodrop 2000c. CDR1 is given as MNHEY and CDR2 as SMNVEV, both from the germline V gene (reference sequence). At the junction V is shortened by 5 bases and J by 2 bases; bases outside the gene matches: 15. The CDR3 contains 18 residues, cysteine and phenylalanine counted. The CDR3 DNA has 54 bases and is translated from base 1.

As regards this clone: Its antigen is not yet known. Per-nucleotide qualities are absent, and no much larger clonotype sits a single base away.

Using the deep immunoSEQ assay, multiplex PCR amplified TCR CDR3 regions from genomic DNA. Genomic DNA extracted from each cell subset was distributed evenly over all wells of several immunoSEQ 96-well plates, and each plate served as one replicate. For sorted subsets, around 200 ng genomic DNA, equal to 25,000 to 35,000 T cell genomes, was loaded into each replicate PCR. Purified libraries were measured with a Qubit 3.0 fluorometer, size-checked on a Bioanalyzer 2100, and measured again with the KAPA Library Quantification kit. A separate single-read 150-cycle Illumina NextSeq 550 flow cell was used to sequence each immunoSEQ 96-well plate. The published analysis was carried out like this. Because the immunoSEQ output included only junctional sequences and no quality scores, the filtering could not be the same as the filtering used for full-length reads. To assign V/J genes and CDR3, sequences were annotated against IMGT germline references using PyIR, a Python wrapper for IgBLAST v1.9. Any read was removed if the V/J assignment was weak (E-value above 1e-6), the CDR3 was missing, or the read contained stop codons, out-of-frame junctions, or ambiguous translated residues. V3J clonotypes were defined by identical inferred V gene, J gene, and CDR3 amino acid sequence. To compute the percentage overlap between repertoires, the number of shared unique clonotypes was divided by the size of the smaller repertoire. Three approaches were used to assess repertoire richness: RTK rarefaction, the Chao1 estimator, and Recon v2.1 estimates of unobserved clonotypes. Generation probabilities were computed with OLGA for all TCRbeta clonotypes obtained by the gDNA method from a few donors. TCRdb took this table from immuneACCESS and kept in-frame rearrangements with V and J called. Such tables lack part of the clones; where checked against another copy, unresolved V genes explain under half of the gap, and the rest is unexplained. That table furnishes V, J and clone size, whereas the DNA furnished D and trimming. The sample yields about 2.4 million clones; more than 80% were counted once. The ten largest clones capture about 0.13% of the sample.

General study outcomes and caveats: About 5% of naive CD4, 3.5% of naive CD8, 2.3% of memory CD4, and 0.35% to 0.5% of memory CD8 clonotypes were shared across several donors. Compared with non-shared clonotypes, the clonotypes found in all four sorted-subset donors had higher generation probabilities. Because the study included only a small number of donors, the genetic and exposure-history diversity represented was limited. Pairwise subsampling led to the expectation that sequencing depth would affect the degree of clonotype sharing among donors. Even with the large sequencing depth, rarefaction of the sorted-subset datasets indicated that sequencing was incomplete. Larger estimated clonotype richness was generally found for naive subsets than for memory subsets. Only blood was sampled, and tissue TCR repertoires likely differ from those in blood.

What was sequenced was naive CD4+ T cells sorted from blood. Explained via the paper, the cell subset or site label denotes: CD45RA+ positively selected. This sequence uses TRBV27 and TRBJ1-5; the central 7 bases match TRBD1. This sequence was found in a young man in good health. The base sequence is TGTGCCAGCAGTCCAGGGGGTATGGTATCGGAGCGCAATCAGCCCCAGCATTTT. Its protein reads: CASSPGGMVSERNQPQHF.